The 12 T cell receptor beta chains below come from one sample, sequenced in a study of control samples from healthy donors and cancer patients. TCRdb keeps only in-frame clones here, not all; method: immunoSEQ multiplex PCR. This table holds around 130,000 clones, 80% to 95% found once. What was sequenced was blood. The receptors derive from a man younger than 35 in good health.

The count of this clone is one. This chain links TRBV7-3 with TRBJ1-1; D ambiguous. V lost 4 bases, J lost 2 bases, and 17 bases lay in between. The CDR3 totals 16 residues. CDR1 is SGHTA and CDR2 is FQGTGA in the germline V gene. The CDR3 sequence: CASSSSGAPGNTEAFF. CDR3 in DNA: TGTGCCAGCAGCTCGTCGGGAGCCCCTGGTAACACTGAAGCTTTCTTT.

This sequence joins TRBV27 and TRBJ2-2; tentatively, D is TRBD1 (5 bases). This CDR3 is 15 amino acids long. Between the trimmed V and J ends, which lost 4 bases and 5 bases, there was a span of 14 bases. Germline V gene sequence: CDR1 MNHEY, CDR2 SMNVEV (reference sequence). DNA for the CDR3: TGTGCCAGCAGTTCCATAGGCAGGGTTACCGGGGAGCTGTTTTTT. Translation: CASSSIGRVTGELFF.

The V call is TRBV19, the J call TRBJ2-1; 7 bases are shared with TRBD1. V lost 5 bases and J lost 6; bases outside the gene matches: 7. Germline CDR1 reads LNHDA; CDR2 reads SQIVND (reference sequence). This CDR3 is 14 amino acids long. The CDR3 region has the DNA TGTGCCAGTAGTTCGACAGGGCTTGTCAATGAGCAGTTCTTC. Protein sequence: CASSSTGLVNEQFF. Using reference TRBV19 and TRBJ2-1 for the parts outside the CDR3, the full variable domain is DGGITQSPKYLFRKEGQNVTLSCEQNLNHDAMYWYRQDPGQGLRLIYYSQIVNDFQKGDIAEGYSVSREKKESFPLTVTSAQKNPTAFYLCASSSTGLVNEQFFGPGTRLTVL.

The chain uses TRBV7-3 and TRBJ1-1, with a possible D match to TRBD1 (6 bases). CDR3 length: 14 residues. V was cut by 5 bases and J by 1 base, with 11 bases left in between. Germline CDR1 and CDR2: SGHTA and FQGTGA. The CDR3 loop reads CASSQGHSNTEAFF. CDR3 DNA: TGTGCCAGCAGCCAGGGACACTCGAACACTGAAGCTTTCTTT.

The CDR3 region is CASSLVPGGLNQPQHF. The CDR3 coding sequence is TGTGCCAGCAGTTTAGTTCCAGGGGGCCTCAATCAGCCCCAGCATTTT. This chain joins TRBV28 and TRBJ1-5; TRBD1 aligns across 8 bases. J was trimmed by 3 bases and V by 2 bases; bases with no gene match: 6. Looked up from germline, CDR1 is MDHEN and CDR2 is SYDVKM. The CDR3 runs to 16 residues.

The gene calls are TRBV5-5 and TRBJ1-2; TRBD1 matches at 10 bases. V lost 2 bases and J lost 6; bases outside the gene matches: 4. Germline loops: CDR1 SGHKS, CDR2 YYEKEE (reference sequence). This CDR3 is built from 14 residues. CDR3 loop: CASSFDRGRDGYTF. CDR3 DNA: TGTGCCAGCAGCTTCGACAGGGGGCGCGATGGCTACACCTTC.

The chain uses TRBV6-6 and TRBJ1-2; unclear D gene. Per the germline V gene, CDR1 is MNHNY and CDR2 is SVGAGI (reference sequence). Deletions cut 3 bases from V and 6 bases from J, with 11 bases between. The CDR3 is made up of 13 amino acids. CDR3: CASSYAVGDGYTF. In nucleotides, the CDR3 is TGTGCCAGCAGTTATGCCGTCGGGGATGGCTACACCTTC.

This chain uses TRBV4-1 with TRBJ2-7; maybe TRBD1 (5 bases). The CDR3 spans 15 residues. Per the germline V gene, CDR1 is MGHRA and CDR2 is YSYEKL. V lost 1 base to trimming and J lost 1 base, with 11 bases between them. The CDR3 region is CASSQVYRPSYEQYF. Here the CDR3 DNA reads TGCGCCAGCAGCCAAGTTTACAGGCCTTCCTACGAGCAGTACTTC.

This clone was counted between two and nine times. The chain uses TRBV27 and TRBJ2-3, with D tentatively TRBD2 (5 bases). CDR3 length equals 15 residues. Trimming took 5 bases from V and 1 from J, leaving 13 bases between them. Germline-derived CDR1 and CDR2 are MNHEY and SMNVEV (reference sequence). Here the CDR3 reads CASSTVGRGTDTQYF. The DNA for the CDR3 is TGTGCCAGCAGTACGGTGGGGAGAGGCACAGATACGCAGTATTTT.

This chain uses TRBV6-6 with TRBJ1-5; D possibly corresponds to TRBD1 (6 bases). V was cut by 5 bases and J by 4 bases, with 12 bases left in between. The V gene's germline CDR1 is MNHNY and CDR2 SVGAGI (reference sequence). This CDR3 has 14 amino acids. The DNA for the CDR3 is TGTGCCAGCAGTGTAGGGGGTAGTAATCAGCCCCAGCATTTT. Translation: CASSVGGSNQPQHF.

The chain employs TRBV29-1 and TRBJ1-5; TRBD1 might be the D (5 bases). Germline assignment: CDR1 SQVTM and CDR2 ANQGSEA. This CDR3 spans 13 amino acids. Trimming stripped 5 bases from V and 5 bases from J, with 13 bases between. The CDR3 sequence: CSVSWGRDQPQHF. The CDR3 nucleotides are TGCAGCGTTTCCTGGGGCCGGGATCAGCCCCAGCATTTT.

This clone has a single count. The chain employs TRBV15 and TRBJ1-2, with 12 bases identical to TRBD1. Germline CDR1 LNHNV, CDR2 YYDKDF (reference sequence). The CDR3 has 17 amino acids. Unmatched junction bases numbered 10, after V lost 0 bases and J lost 8 bases. The CDR3 DNA sequence: TGTGCCACCAGCAGAGATCCTAAGGGACAGGGGGCTGGAGGCTACACCTTC. Its translation is CATSRDPKGQGAGGYTF.